The next 8 T cell receptor beta chains were all read from a single sample in a study of blood T cell repertoires in COVID-19 (dated by TCRdb to between 2020 and 2021). Library preparation used the immunoSEQ multiplex PCR assay. Held by TCRdb, this immuneACCESS table contains in-frame sequences only and omits some clones. Under half of the omission traces to an unresolved V gene where checked; the cause of the rest is unknown. The sample table records 65,000 or so clones; around 80% of these occur just once. The ten largest clones capture less than 4.5% of the sample. Sequenced: peripheral blood. These receptors were taken from a man in his sixties with acute or convalescent COVID-19.

V usage is TRBV5-1 and J usage is TRBJ1-4, with a tentative D call TRBD1 (6 bases). V was trimmed by 1 base and J by 1 base, leaving 14 bases between them. The CDR3 runs to 17 residues. CDR1 is SGHRS and CDR2 is YFSETQ in the germline V gene. The CDR3 sequence: CASSLYGQQGTNEKLFF. The CDR3 DNA sequence: TGCGCCAGCAGCTTGTATGGGCAACAGGGAACTAATGAAAAACTGTTTTTT.

This clone was counted between two and nine times. This chain uses TRBV6-1 with TRBJ1-5; possibly TRBD1 for D (5 bases). Germline values: CDR1 MNHNS, CDR2 SASEGT. CDR3 length: 15 amino acids. V was shortened by 2 bases and J by 5 bases, with 13 bases between the two germline ends. In DNA, the CDR3 is TGTGCCAGCAGTGAATGGAGGGACCTTTATCAGCCCCAGCATTTT. This translates into CASSEWRDLYQPQHF.

Written as DNA, the CDR3 is TGTGCCAGCACCCGGGGGGTAGGTCAGCCCCAGCATTTT. Amino acids: CASTRGVGQPQHF. This chain joins TRBV5-6 and TRBJ1-5; TRBD1 might be the D (5 bases). The ends were cut back, 6 bases at V and 6 bases at J, with 13 bases in the middle. Germline values: CDR1 SGHDT, CDR2 YYEEEE. The CDR3 totals 13 residues.

The chain has TRBV11-2 and TRBJ2-7; D is perhaps TRBD2 (5 bases). Trimming shortened V by 5 bases and J by 3 bases, and 17 bases separated the two germline ends. The CDR3 is made up of 15 amino acids. Germline V gives CDR1 SGHAT, CDR2 FQNNGV. The CDR3 reads CASSPRPSKDYEQYF. The DNA of the CDR3 is TGTGCCAGCAGCCCAAGGCCTAGCAAGGACTACGAGCAGTACTTC.

The chain uses TRBV7-9 and TRBJ1-4, with D uncertain. Trimming removed 1 base from V and 8 bases from J, with 8 bases in between. Germline V gene lookup returns CDR1 SEHNR and CDR2 FQNEAQ (reference sequence). This CDR3 spans 13 amino acids. CDR3 DNA: TGTGCCAGCAGCTTAGGGACTTACGAAAAACTGTTTTTT. Protein sequence: CASSLGTYEKLFF.

The chain employs TRBV14 and TRBJ2-5; 8 positions match TRBD1. This CDR3 is built from 16 residues. From germline, CDR1 is SGHDN and CDR2 FVKESK. The junction had 9 bases not matched to a gene; V was cut back by 4 bases and J by 2 bases. CDR3 in DNA: TGTGCCAGCAGCCGCGGACAGGGAAGGGGTCAAGAGACCCAGTACTTC. Amino acids: CASSRGQGRGQETQYF.

The chain links TRBV5-5 to TRBJ1-1; D is uncertain. V lost 4 bases and J 1 base, leaving 11 bases between the germline ends. This CDR3 comprises 14 residues. Germline CDR1 is SGHKS and CDR2 is YYEKEE (reference sequence). CDR3 amino acids: CASSQQVGNTEAFF. The CDR3 nucleotides are TGTGCCAGCAGCCAGCAGGTAGGGAACACTGAAGCTTTCTTT.

This clone was seen only a few times. The J gene is TRBJ1-2, the V gene TRBV27; the match to TRBD1 covers 7 bases. The germline V gene has CDR1 MNHEY and CDR2 SMNVEV (reference sequence). CDR3 length: 16 amino acids. V dropped 5 bases and J dropped 1; count of bases not matched to a gene: 10. The CDR3, as DNA: TGTGCCAGCAGTCACAGACAGGGCCCCTTTAACTATGGCTACACCTTC. It specifies CASSHRQGPFNYGYTF.